This T cell receptor (beta chain) was observed in a study of OX40 agonist ivuxolimab in advanced cancers. In the study overall: Patients with prior anti-PD-1, anti-PD-L1 or anti-CTLA-4 therapy were eligible; less than 50% had some. Study-level points and caveats: Nonresponders, in some cases, also had low normalized T-cell clonal expansion. The study found that CD8+ T cells averaged more expanded clones than CD4+.

Regarding this clone: No antigen is known for it.

Sequencing was performed with immunoSEQ multiplex PCR; in TCRdb, only in-frame clones are kept and a portion is missing. The repertoire holds 65,000 to 90,000 clones, with 84% as singletons. Germline loops: CDR1 WNHNN, CDR2 SYGVQD (reference sequence). V was clipped by 5 bases and J by 7 bases, with 10 bases between them. The CDR3 has 12 amino acids. V gene TRBV10-1 combines with J gene TRBJ2-3; weak D call: TRBD1 (6 bases). This TCR was recovered from an adult with an advanced solid tumor such as melanoma, head and neck, liver or kidney cancer. The sequenced sample was CD4+ or CD8+ T cells sorted from blood, obtained in a trial of the OX40 agonist ivuxolimab. CDR3 coding DNA: TGCGCCAGCAGTCCTGGACAGTATACGCAGTATTTT. Its translation: CASSPGQYTQYF.